The rows below give T cell receptor beta chains drawn from one sample of a study of T-cell reconstitution after alpha-beta-depleted transplantation in children. TCRdb analysed the PCR reads with MiXCR anew, one entry per CDR3 protein. The sample lists about 340,000 distinct CDR3 sequences; roughly 14% were seen once. The sequences come from PBMCs, collected from the stem cell graft. The origin of the receptors is a human donor who donated a stem cell graft to a child with Fanconi anemia. CDR3s leave out the opening cysteine and the closing phenylalanine or tryptophan.

v_gene,CDR3aa
TRBV7-6,ASSSDSTNSPLH
TRBV25-1,ASSGDRGYNEKLF
TRBV29-1,SVEASVTVEAF
TRBV20-1,SATPGGGNTEAF
TRBV7-2,ASSLEVGLAQETQY
TRBV5-1,ASSPPGAGGTTDTQY
TRBV5-5,ASSPTVHDNEQF
TRBV12-3/TRBV12-4,AGQGSSEQF
TRBV7-2,ASSFRWGGELF
TRBV4-1,ASSDSGLQRNYGYT
TRBV5-5,ASSLKGNSNQPQH